What follows is one T cell receptor beta chain and its context. The data were obtained in a study of T cell changes during pregnancy in multiple sclerosis. The length of the CDR3 is 14 residues. Trimming stripped 4 bases from V and 9 bases from J, with 18 bases between. Germline CDR1 LGHNA, CDR2 YNFKEQ. Data came from immunoSEQ multiplex PCR; TCRdb stores just in-frame clones and leaves some out. This table has some 39,000 clones, 70% to 90% appearing once. This receptor was obtained from a female donor with multiple sclerosis, enrolled in a pregnancy study. The sample here was CD8+ T cells from peripheral blood mononuclear cells, taken in the first trimester of pregnancy. The genes are TRBV4-2 and TRBJ1-2, with TRBD1 as a possible D gene (6 bases). The CDR3 sequence: CASSLESRDTRYTF. The CDR3 DNA reads as TGTGCCAGCAGCCTCGAGTCACGGGACACCCGCTACACCTTC.